One and the same sample provided the 32 T cell receptor beta chains below, sequenced in a study of CD8 T cells in ankylosing spondylitis. TCRdb ran MiXCR on the 5' RACE reads and lists one entry per CDR3 protein. The sample holds roughly 240,000 distinct CDR3 sequences, approximately 7.6% seen once. Sequencing used blood, either unsorted or a sorted T cell fraction (not recorded which). The receptors shown here come from a female donor with ankylosing spondylitis or in good health (not recorded which).

The table lists this clonotype with many counts. The rearrangement uses TRBV11-2 and TRBJ2-2; perhaps D is TRBD1 or TRBD2 (5 bases each). Trimming cost V 2 bases and J 4 bases, with 17 bases left between them. The CDR3 totals 17 residues. The germline V gene has CDR1 SGHAT and CDR2 FQNNGV. CDR3: CASSLRDLDPVTGELFF. The CDR3, as DNA: TGTGCCAGCAGCTTAAGGGACCTGGATCCGGTCACCGGGGAGCTGTTTTTT.

Many counts were recorded for this clonotype. This rearrangement joins TRBV7-9 to TRBJ1-2; D perhaps matches TRBD1 (5 bases). V was cut by 4 bases and J by 0 bases, with 9 bases left in between. Germline CDR1 and CDR2: SEHNR and FQNEAQ (reference sequence). The CDR3 has 14 amino acids. CDR3 DNA: TGTGCCAGCAGCTCGACAGCGGCTAACTATGGCTACACCTTC. This encodes CASSSTAANYGYTF.

This clonotype has ten or more counts. The chain has TRBV20-1 and TRBJ2-1, with 8 bases aligning to TRBD2. The CDR3 covers 14 residues. Per the germline V gene, CDR1 is DFQATT and CDR2 is SNEGSKA (reference sequence). The V and J ends lost 6 bases and 2 bases, in that order; junction bases with no gene match: 6. Written as DNA, the CDR3 is TGCAGTGCAACCATAGCGGGACCCTACAATGAGCAGTTCTTC. Protein: CSATIAGPYNEQFF.

This clonotype was picked up many times. V gene TRBV27 combines with J gene TRBJ2-1; D is unclear. CDR1 and CDR2 (germline): MNHEY, SMNVEV (reference sequence). The CDR3 totals 14 residues. Trimming left V 7 bases short and J 1 base short, with 11 bases between. CDR3 DNA sequence: TGTGCCAGCACATCGGGTCAGTCCTACAATGAGCAGTTCTTC. Protein product: CASTSGQSYNEQFF.

This clonotype appeared many times. This sequence joins TRBV12-3 or TRBV12-4 and TRBJ2-1; D gene uncertain. V was trimmed by 8 bases and J by 9 bases, leaving 8 bases between them. This CDR3 has 10 residues. CDR3 nucleotide sequence: TGTGCCAGCGGCCCTTTTGAGCAGTTCTTC. This gives the protein CASGPFEQFF.

Comments on this clonotype: Given a much more abundant clone one base away, this may be a read error. This rearrangement joins TRBV7-2 to TRBJ2-7, with TRBD2 matching 9 bases. In germline, CDR1 is SGHTA, CDR2 FQGNSA. The CDR3 is 16 amino acids. V lost 1 base and J lost 0; bases outside the gene matches: 4. The CDR3 reads CASSLGDSGSSYEQYF. In nucleotides, the CDR3 is TGTGCCAGCAGCTTAGGGGATAGCGGGAGCTCCTACGAGCAGTACTTC.

This clonotype was observed many times. This sequence joins TRBV11-2 and TRBJ2-1; the D gene is possibly TRBD2 (6 bases). There are 14 residues in the CDR3. The germline V gene has CDR1 SGHAT and CDR2 FQNNGV. V was clipped by 0 bases and J by 5 bases, with 8 bases between them. CDR3 residues: CASSLDAGNNEQFF. The DNA for the CDR3 is TGTGCCAGCAGCTTAGACGCGGGAAACAATGAGCAGTTCTTC.

The V and J genes are TRBV9 and TRBJ2-3, with D possibly TRBD2 on 6 matching bases. The germline V and J ends were trimmed by 0 bases and 6 bases, with 11 bases remaining between them. In germline, CDR1 is SGDLS, CDR2 YYNGEE. This CDR3 has 14 amino acids. This CDR3 is CASSVAPGVDTQYF. CDR3 DNA sequence: TGTGCCAGCAGCGTAGCCCCGGGGGTGGATACGCAGTATTTT.

This clonotype was observed a single time. Since a much larger clone is just one base distant, this may be a read error. V gene TRBV4-3 combines with J gene TRBJ2-7; D possibly corresponds to TRBD2 (6 bases). From germline, CDR1 is LGHNA and CDR2 YSLEER. V gave up 5 bases and J gave up 1 base, with 12 bases separating them. The length of the CDR3 is 14 residues. CDR3 amino acids: CASSNVTSSYEQYF. The CDR3 bases are TGCGCCAGCAGCAACGTGACTAGTTCCTACGAGCAGTACTTC.

This clonotype was detected ten times or more. The J gene is TRBJ2-2, the V gene TRBV7-7; D gene ambiguous. Germline CDR1 is SSHAT and CDR2 is FNYEAQ (reference sequence). V was cut by 3 bases and J by 7 bases, with 6 bases left in between. This CDR3 has 12 residues. The CDR3 sequence is CASSFPRGELFF. The CDR3 DNA reads as TGTGCCAGCAGCTTCCCTCGCGGGGAGCTGTTTTTT. Full variable domain (outside the CDR3, taken from reference TRBV7-7 and TRBJ2-2): GAGVSQSPRYKVTKRGQDVTLRCDPISSHATLYWYQQALGQGPEFLTYFNYEAQPDKSGLPSDRFSAERPEGSISTLTIQRTEQRDSAMYRCASSFPRGELFFGEGSRLTVL.

This clonotype was recorded many times. V usage is TRBV6-2 or TRBV6-3 and J usage is TRBJ2-1; 9 bases match TRBD2. The V gene end was trimmed by 2 bases and the J gene end by 9 bases; junction bases not matched to a gene: 14. CDR3 length: 17 amino acids. CDR1 MNHEY and CDR2 SVGEGT come from the germline V gene. Written as DNA, the CDR3 is TGTGCCAGCAGTTACATTGCGGGAGGGCCCTGGACGGTTGAGCAGTTCTTC. Translation: CASSYIAGGPWTVEQFF.

This clonotype occurred many times. The chain employs TRBV20-1 and TRBJ2-7; 8 positions match TRBD1. Germline CDR1 reads DFQATT; CDR2 reads SNEGSKA (reference sequence). This CDR3 is 13 amino acids long. V lost 4 bases and J lost 1; bases outside the gene matches: 3. The CDR3: CSANTGGSYEQYF. For the CDR3, the DNA is TGCAGTGCTAATACAGGGGGGTCCTACGAGCAGTACTTC.

The chain links TRBV11-2 to TRBJ2-3, with TRBD2 matching 9 bases. CDR1 is SGHAT, CDR2 FQNNGV, per germline. The CDR3 runs to 20 residues. J lost 1 base, V lost 1 base, and 15 bases had no gene match. CDR3 sequence: CASSLGTSAYTLYGTDTQYF. CDR3 in DNA: TGTGCCAGCAGCTTAGGGACTAGCGCCTACACACTTTATGGCACAGATACGCAGTATTTT.

In its sample, this clonotype was seen many times. V is TRBV10-3 and J is TRBJ2-2; 8 nucleotides match TRBD2. With V trimmed by 10 bases and J by 3 bases, 13 bases remained unmatched. This CDR3 spans 16 amino acids. The germline V gene has CDR1 ENHRY and CDR2 SYGVKD. Written as DNA, the CDR3 is TGTGCCACCCTCTTGACGGGAGGGCCCGACACCGGGGAGCTGTTTTTT. Translating gives CATLLTGGPDTGELFF.

The chain has TRBV5-5 and TRBJ1-2; no clear D gene. Per the germline V gene, CDR1 is SGHKS and CDR2 is YYEKEE (reference sequence). V was shortened by 0 bases and J by 0 bases, with 3 bases between the two germline ends. The CDR3 consists of 13 residues. The chain's CDR3 is CASSLDPNYGYTF. The CDR3 DNA reads as TGTGCCAGCAGCTTGGATCCTAACTATGGCTACACCTTC. Based on the CDR3 plus reference TRBV5-5 and TRBJ1-2, the full variable domain is DAGVTQSPTHLIKTRGQQVTLRCSPISGHKSVSWYQQVLGQGPQFIFQYYEKEERGRGNFPDRFSARQFPNYSSELNVNALLLGDSALYLCASSLDPNYGYTFGSGTRLTVV.

Note on this clonotype: A read error may account for a junction end that differs from germline. V usage is TRBV7-4 and J usage is TRBJ1-1, with D possibly being TRBD1 (6 bases). There are 11 residues in the CDR3. The germline V gene has CDR1 SGHVT and CDR2 SQSDAQ. CDR3 coding DNA: TGTGCCGGCAGAACAAGGGGGGAAGCTTTCTTT. Amino acid sequence: CAGRTRGEAFF.

The chain recombines TRBV30 with TRBJ1-2, with no clear D. CDR3 length equals 14 residues. V was shortened by 0 bases and J by 4 bases, with 12 bases between the two germline ends. The V gene's germline CDR1 is GTSNPN and CDR2 SVGIG (reference sequence). CDR3 nucleotide sequence: TGTGCCTGGAGTGTTCCGGGTTTCAGCTATGGCTACACCTTC. It specifies CAWSVPGFSYGYTF.

A remark on this clonotype: Possible read error: a much larger clone is one base away. The genes are TRBV7-2 and TRBJ2-1; TRBD2 might be the D (7 bases). The V end was cut by 7 bases, the J end by 7 bases, with 17 bases between. CDR3 length equals 14 residues. Looked up from germline, CDR1 is SGHTA and CDR2 is FQGNSA. CDR3 in amino acids: CASNPVGRGNEQFF. The CDR3 DNA reads as TGTGCCAGCAACCCAGTAGGGAGGGGGAATGAGCAGTTCTTC.

This clonotype has a count of ten or more. The chain is built from TRBV6-1 and TRBJ1-1; the match to TRBD1 covers 9 bases. The length of the CDR3 is 14 residues. In germline, CDR1 is MNHNS, CDR2 SASEGT. The V gene end was trimmed by 6 bases and the J gene end by 2 bases; junction bases not matched to a gene: 4. The CDR3 protein is CASSWTGENTEAFF. CDR3 sequence (DNA): TGTGCCAGCAGCTGGACAGGGGAAAACACTGAAGCTTTCTTT.

The chain combines TRBV5-1 with TRBJ2-7; TRBD2 matches at 9 bases. Germline values: CDR1 SGHRS, CDR2 YFSETQ. The CDR3 is made up of 19 amino acids. J was trimmed by 0 bases and V by 3 bases; bases with no gene match: 16. The CDR3, as DNA: TGCGCCAGCAGCTCCAGGCTAGCGGGAATCGAGCGGAGCTCCTACGAGCAGTACTTC. This codes for CASSSRLAGIERSSYEQYF.

The chain recombines TRBV27 with TRBJ1-6; 10 bases map to TRBD1. The V and J ends lost 7 bases and 7 bases, in that order; junction bases with no gene match: 4. Germline lookup yields CDR1 MNHEY and CDR2 SMNVEV (reference sequence). The CDR3 totals 14 residues. As DNA, the CDR3 is TGTGCCAGCAAGGGACAGGGGACAAATTCACCCCTCCACTTT. This codes for CASKGQGTNSPLHF.

This CDR3 reads CASSESGSYNEQFF. The CDR3 coding sequence is TGCGCCAGCAGTGAAAGCGGCTCCTACAATGAGCAGTTCTTC. V is TRBV10-1 and J is TRBJ2-1; D possibly corresponds to TRBD2 (5 bases). Germline V gene sequence: CDR1 WNHNN, CDR2 SYGVQD (reference sequence). The CDR3 runs to 14 residues. The V end was cut by 3 bases, the J end by 0 bases, with 6 bases between.

This clonotype was found many times. The chain links TRBV7-8 to TRBJ2-2, with 7 nucleotides matching TRBD2. In germline, CDR1 is SGHVS, CDR2 FQNEAQ. This CDR3 is 16 amino acids long. Losses at the gene ends were 4 bases for V and 4 bases for J; bases not matched to a gene: 9. The CDR3 region has the DNA TGTGCCAGCAGCTCCCCGGGTAGCGGGCGCACCGGGGAGCTGTTTTTT. Translation gives CASSSPGSGRTGELFF.

This clonotype was observed many times. This chain links TRBV5-1 with TRBJ2-2, with D perhaps assigned TRBD1 or TRBD2 (5 bases each). Trimming removed 6 bases at V and 5 bases at J, with 17 bases between. Germline CDR1 and CDR2: SGHRS and YFSETQ. CDR3 length equals 15 residues. The DNA for the CDR3 is TGCGCCAGCACCCCGCAGGGAGTTCAAACCGGGGAGCTGTTTTTT. Residues: CASTPQGVQTGELFF.

The sample holds many counts of this clonotype. V and J are TRBV20-1 and TRBJ2-2, with TRBD2 matching 7 bases. V trimming: 4 bases; J trimming: 5 bases; junction bases outside the gene matches: 4. The CDR3 has 13 residues. In germline, CDR1 is DFQATT, CDR2 SNEGSKA (reference sequence). DNA of the CDR3: TGCAGTGCTACGGCGCGGGAGACCGGGGAGCTGTTTTTT. This translates into CSATARETGELFF.

This clonotype was counted at least ten times. This sequence joins TRBV5-1 and TRBJ2-1, with D perhaps given as TRBD1 or TRBD2 (5 bases each). Germline V gene sequence: CDR1 SGHRS, CDR2 YFSETQ. This CDR3 spans 13 amino acids. Between the trimmed V and J ends, which lost 8 bases and 5 bases, there was a span of 14 bases. CDR3 in amino acids: CASRLGTNNEQFF. The CDR3 DNA sequence: TGCGCCAGTCGTTTAGGGACGAACAATGAGCAGTTCTTC.

This clonotype was counted ten times or more. The V call is TRBV9, the J call TRBJ2-7, with D unclear. Germline CDR1 is SGDLS and CDR2 is YYNGEE. This CDR3 is built from 14 residues. Trimming left V 4 bases short and J 0 bases short, with 11 bases between. In DNA form, the CDR3 reads TGTGCCAGCAGCCCACTCGACCACTCCTACGAGCAGTACTTC. It codes for CASSPLDHSYEQYF.

This clonotype was seen repeatedly, ten times or more. The V and J genes are TRBV7-8 and TRBJ2-1; 11 nucleotides align to TRBD2. CDR3 size: 15 residues. J lost 4 bases, V lost 5 bases, and 4 bases had no gene match. Germline-derived CDR1 and CDR2 are SGHVS and FQNEAQ. DNA for the CDR3: TGTGCCAGCAGCCCAGGGACTAGCGGATACAATGAGCAGTTCTTC. Amino acid sequence: CASSPGTSGYNEQFF.

This clonotype was observed at least ten times. The V call is TRBV20-1, the J call TRBJ2-7; D is unresolved. Trimming took off 6 bases at V and 5 bases at J, with 11 bases between the two ends. Per germline, CDR1 DFQATT and CDR2 SNEGSKA (reference sequence). The CDR3 sequence is 11 residues long. As DNA, the CDR3 is TGCAGTGCGAAACTGAGTGACGAGCAGTACTTC. Protein product: CSAKLSDEQYF.

The chain recombines TRBV18 with TRBJ2-3; 10 positions match TRBD1. The CDR3 consists of 16 residues. V shed 1 base and J 4 bases; nucleotides not matched to a gene: 5. CDR1 is KGHSH and CDR2 is LQKENI in the germline V gene. The CDR3 coding sequence is TGTGCCAGCTCACCACTCGGGACAGGGGCCGCAGATACGCAGTATTTT. Its protein product is CASSPLGTGAADTQYF. Drawing the rest from reference TRBV18 and TRBJ2-3, the complete variable domain is NAGVMQNPRHLVRRRGQEARLRCSPMKGHSHVYWYRQLPEEGLKFMVYLQKENIIDESGMPKERFSAEFPKEGPSILRIQQVVRGDSAAYFCASSPLGTGAADTQYFGPGTRLTVL.

At least ten counts were recorded for this clonotype. V gene TRBV4-3 combines with J gene TRBJ2-3, with D tentatively TRBD2 (6 bases). Trimming cost V 1 base and J 2 bases, with 13 bases left between them. The germline gives CDR1 LGHNA, CDR2 YSLEER. The CDR3 loop spans 16 amino acids. The CDR3 DNA is TGCGCCAGCAGCCAAGGTGGAGGGGTGGACACAGATACGCAGTATTTT. This sequence encodes CASSQGGGVDTDTQYF.

This clonotype was recorded many times. The CDR3 spells CASRRSGTSSYNEQFF. The CDR3 DNA is TGTGCCAGCAGGAGGAGCGGGACAAGCTCCTACAATGAGCAGTTCTTC. This chain joins TRBV6-2 or TRBV6-3 and TRBJ2-1; the D gene is possibly TRBD2 (7 bases). CDR3 length: 16 residues. Trimming took 6 bases from V and 0 from J, leaving 15 bases between them. Germline assignment: CDR1 MNHEY and CDR2 SVGEGT.